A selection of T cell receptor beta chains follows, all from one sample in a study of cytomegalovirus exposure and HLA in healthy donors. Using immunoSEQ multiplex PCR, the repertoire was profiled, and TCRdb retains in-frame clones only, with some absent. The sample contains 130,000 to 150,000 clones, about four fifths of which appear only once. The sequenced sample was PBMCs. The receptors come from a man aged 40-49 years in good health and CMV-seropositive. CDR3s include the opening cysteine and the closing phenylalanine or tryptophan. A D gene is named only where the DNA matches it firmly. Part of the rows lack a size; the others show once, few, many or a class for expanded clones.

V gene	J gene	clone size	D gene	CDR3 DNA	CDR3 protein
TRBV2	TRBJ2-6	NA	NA	TGTGCCAGCAGTGAATTTGGAGGTGGGGCCAACGTCCTGACTTTC	CASSEFGGGANVLTF
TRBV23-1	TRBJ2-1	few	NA	TGCGCCAGCAGTCAAGGGCGATTTTGCTCCTACAATGAGCAGTTCTTC	CASSQGRFCSYNEQFF
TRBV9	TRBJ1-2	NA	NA	TGTGCCAGCAGCAACGGGGGACTCCCGAAGGACTATGGCTACACCTTC	CASSNGGLPKDYGYTF
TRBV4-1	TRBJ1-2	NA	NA	TGCGCCAGCAGCCAAGATAACGGACCCGAGACAGCCTTCTATGGCTACACCTTC	CASSQDNGPETAFYGYTF
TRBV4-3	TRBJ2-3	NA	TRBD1	TGCGCCAGCAGCGCCCGCCAGACAGGGCGTGGGGCAGATACGCAGTATTTT	CASSARQTGRGADTQYF
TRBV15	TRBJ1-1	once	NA	TGTGCCACCAGTAGAGCGGGAAGAGGCCCTGAAGCTTTCTTT	CATSRAGRGPEAFF
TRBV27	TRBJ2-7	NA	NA	TGTGCCAGCAGTTCGGGATCCTACGAGCAGTACTTC	CASSSGSYEQYF
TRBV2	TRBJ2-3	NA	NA	TGTGCCAGCGGGAAGACTAGGCCGAGCACAGATACGCAGTATTTT	CASGKTRPSTDTQYF
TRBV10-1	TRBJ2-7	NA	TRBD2	TGCGCCAGCAGTCCCGGCCTAGCGGCTACCTACGAGCAGTACTTC	CASSPGLAATYEQYF
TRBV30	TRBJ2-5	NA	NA	TGTGCCTGGAGCCTCGACAGTTCAGAGACCCAGTACTTC	CAWSLDSSETQYF
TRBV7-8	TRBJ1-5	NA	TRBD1	TGTGCCAGCAGCTCGGTGGGGACAGTTTATAGCAATCAGCCCCAGCATTTT	CASSSVGTVYSNQPQHF
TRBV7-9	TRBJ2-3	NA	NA	TGTGCCAGCACCCTCCTAGGAGGGGCAGATACGCAGTATTTT	CASTLLGGADTQYF
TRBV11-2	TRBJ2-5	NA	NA	TGTGCCAGCAGCTCCCTTTTAGCCTTAAGGGGAGAGACCCAGTACTTC	CASSSLLALRGETQYF
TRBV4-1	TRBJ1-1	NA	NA	TGCGCCAGCAGCCAAGATCGGGGCACTGAAGCTTTCTTT	CASSQDRGTEAFF
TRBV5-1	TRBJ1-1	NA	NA	TGCGCCAGCAGCGTCGACAGGATGAACACTGAAGCTTTCTTT	CASSVDRMNTEAFF
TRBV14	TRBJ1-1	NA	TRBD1	TGTGCCAGCAGCCCGGGACAGGGGGGCACTGAAGCTTTCTTT	CASSPGQGGTEAFF
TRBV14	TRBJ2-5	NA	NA	TGTGCCAGCAGCTGGAGTGGCGGGACCCAGTACTTC	CASSWSGGTQYF
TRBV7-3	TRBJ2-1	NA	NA	TGTGCCAGCAGCCTCGTTGGGGGGGGGCTGTACAATGAGCAGTTCTTC	CASSLVGGGLYNEQFF
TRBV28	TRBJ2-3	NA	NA	TGTGCCAGCGGCGGGACAGTAATGACGGATACGCAGTATTTT	CASGGTVMTDTQYF
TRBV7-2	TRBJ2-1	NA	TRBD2	TGTGCCAGCAGAAGACTAGCGGGAGGTGCTGGTGAGCAGTTCTTC	CASRRLAGGAGEQFF
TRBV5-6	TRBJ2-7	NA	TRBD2	TGTGCCAGCAGCTTAATACTAGCGGGGGATATCTACGAGCAGTACTTC	CASSLILAGDIYEQYF
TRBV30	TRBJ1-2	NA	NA	TGTGCTCAAAGCACAGTGGCCCAACTTGGCTACACCTTC	CAQSTVAQLGYTF
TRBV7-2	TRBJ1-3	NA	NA	TGTGCCAGCAGCTTAGCGTCGGGTTCTGGAAACACCATATATTTT	CASSLASGSGNTIYF
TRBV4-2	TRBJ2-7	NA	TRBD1	TGTGCCAGCAGCCAAGATCAGGACAGGGGAAAAAAGCAGTACTTC	CASSQDQDRGKKQYF
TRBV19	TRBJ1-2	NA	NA	TGTGCCAGTAGTATAGAGGGAGGCGGCTACACCTTC	CASSIEGGGYTF
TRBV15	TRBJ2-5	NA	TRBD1	TGTGCCACCAGCAGGGGACAGGGGTTAGAGACCCAGTACTTC	CATSRGQGLETQYF
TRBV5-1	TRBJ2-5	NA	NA	TGCGCCAGCAGCTTGGAACAGCAAGAGACCCAGTACTTC	CASSLEQQETQYF
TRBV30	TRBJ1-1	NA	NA	TGTGCCTGTTCGAGGATGAACACTGAAGCTTTCTTT	CACSRMNTEAFF
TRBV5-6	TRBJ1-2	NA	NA	TGTGCCAGCTCCCGGGAGGGTTATTTTACTGGCTACACCTTC	CASSREGYFTGYTF
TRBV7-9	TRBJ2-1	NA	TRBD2	TGTGCCAGCAGCTCGGGGGTGGTACTAGCGGGAGGGGATGAGCAGTTCTTC	CASSSGVVLAGGDEQFF
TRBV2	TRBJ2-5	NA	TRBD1	TGTGCCAGCAGGGAAAGGACAGGGAAAGAGACCCAGTACTTC	CASRERTGKETQYF
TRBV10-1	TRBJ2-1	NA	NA	TGCGCCAGCAGTAGGCCGGGACGACAGGATGGGCAGTTCTTC	CASSRPGRQDGQFF
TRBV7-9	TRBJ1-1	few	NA	TGTTCCAGCAGCTTATCGTTCGGAGTTGAAGCTTTCTTT	CSSSLSFGVEAFF
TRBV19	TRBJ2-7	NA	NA	TGTGCCAGTAGTATGTCAGGGGCGGTCTACGAGCAGTACTTC	CASSMSGAVYEQYF
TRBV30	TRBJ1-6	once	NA	TGTGCCTGGAGTGTCTTTGTAGGGGATAATTCACCCCTCCACTTT	CAWSVFVGDNSPLHF
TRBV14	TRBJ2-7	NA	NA	TGTGCCAGCACCGACCGAATCGGGGGCGAGCAGTACTTC	CASTDRIGGEQYF
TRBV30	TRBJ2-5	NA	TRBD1	TGTGCCTGGGACAGGGGTACAGAGACCCAGTACTTC	CAWDRGTETQYF
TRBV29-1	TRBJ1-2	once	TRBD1	TGCAGCGTTGTGGACAGGGGCTATGGCTACACCTTC	CSVVDRGYGYTF
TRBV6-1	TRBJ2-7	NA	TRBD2	TGTGCCAGCATCGCATTAGCGGGATACGAGCAGTACTTC	CASIALAGYEQYF
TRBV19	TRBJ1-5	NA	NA	TGTGCCAGTAGTAGAAGTACAGGGAATCAGCCCCAGCATTTT	CASSRSTGNQPQHF
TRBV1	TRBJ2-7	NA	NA	TGCACCAGCAGCCGCGACCGGTCTAGCGGGAGGTCCAACGAGCAGTACTTC	CTSSRDRSSGRSNEQYF
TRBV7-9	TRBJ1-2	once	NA	TGTGCCAGCAACGACCGACAGACTTATGGCTACACCTTC	CASNDRQTYGYTF
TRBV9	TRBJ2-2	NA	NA	TGTGCCAGCAGCCGAGGATCCGGGGAGCTGTTTTTT	CASSRGSGELFF
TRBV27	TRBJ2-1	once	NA	TGTGCCAGCAGTTTATTGTGGTACGGGGAGAGCTCCTACAATGAGCAGTTCTTC	CASSLLWYGESSYNEQFF
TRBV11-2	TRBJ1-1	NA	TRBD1	TGTGCCAGCAGCTTAGGACAGGGGGGGCCATTGGACACTGAAGCTTTCTTT	CASSLGQGGPLDTEAFF
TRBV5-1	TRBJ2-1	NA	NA	TGCGCCAGCAGCCAAGGAGGGGGGGATGAGCAGTTCTTC	CASSQGGGDEQFF
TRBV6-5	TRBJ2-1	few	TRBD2	TGTGCCAGCAGTTTAGCGGGTCTCGACTACAATGAGCAGTTCTTC	CASSLAGLDYNEQFF
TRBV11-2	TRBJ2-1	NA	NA	TGTGCCAGCAGCTTAGATCTGCGGCATGAATACAATGAGCAGTTCTTC	CASSLDLRHEYNEQFF
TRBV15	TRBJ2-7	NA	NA	TGTGCCACCAGCAGAGATCTGAAGGGGACCTACGAGCAGTACTTC	CATSRDLKGTYEQYF
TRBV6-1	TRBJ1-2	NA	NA	TGTGCCAGCAGTGACGTATACTATGGCTACACCTTC	CASSDVYYGYTF
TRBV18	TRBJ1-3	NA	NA	TGTGCCAGCTCACCAGACCAGGGCTTCTCTGGAAACACCATATATTTT	CASSPDQGFSGNTIYF
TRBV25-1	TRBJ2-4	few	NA	TGTGCCAGCAGTGAATTCGCCCAGGGGTTATCCAAAAACATTCAGTACTTC	CASSEFAQGLSKNIQYF
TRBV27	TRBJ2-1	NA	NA	TGTGCCAGCATCCCCGTAATTGGTGTGGAGCCCTACAATGAGCAGTTCTTC	CASIPVIGVEPYNEQFF
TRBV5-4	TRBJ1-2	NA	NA	TGTGCCAGCAGCCCCACCCAAAACAGGGCGGGGGGCTATGGCTACACCTTC	CASSPTQNRAGGYGYTF
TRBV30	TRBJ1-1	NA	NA	TGTGCCTGGAACGGTCAGGTAAACACTGAAGCTTTCTTT	CAWNGQVNTEAFF